These T cell receptor beta chains were read from a single sample in a study of T cell responses to AZD1222 COVID-19 vaccine. Profiling relied on immunoSEQ multiplex PCR, and the TCRdb table lists in-frame clones only, not all of them. In the table there are approximately 180,000 clones, roughly 91% of which are singletons. The input for sequencing was peripheral blood, taken 28 days after the second dose of the MenACWY control vaccine. These receptors all come from an adult who received the MenACWY meningococcal vaccine as a control. Both conserved end residues are trimmed from each CDR3.

j_gene	v_gene	CDR3aa
TRBJ1-1	TRBV7-2	ASSLGRNTEAF
TRBJ1-6	TRBV7-9	ASSLAARGDSPLH
TRBJ1-6	TRBV30	AWSVQGQGYSPLH
TRBJ1-1	TRBV10-3	AISDADLNTEAF
TRBJ2-6	TRBV5-5	ASKRDSRISGANVLT
TRBJ2-7	TRBV7-2	ASSSPGSYEQY
TRBJ2-3	TRBV15	ATSRGRVDTQY
TRBJ2-7	TRBV19	ASSSGSYEQY
TRBJ1-2	TRBV5-1	ASSSSGTANYGYT
TRBJ2-4	TRBV7-9	ASSSFLDIGIQY
TRBJ1-4	TRBV7-9	ASSFWLPGAAEKLF
TRBJ1-2	TRBV2	ASRPFQDYGYT
TRBJ2-3	TRBV19	ASRTAGSDTQY
TRBJ1-2	TRBV20-1	SAQGAIGYT
TRBJ2-2	TRBV11-2	ASRKKGRANTGELF
TRBJ1-3	TRBV2	ASSVHPIHRSGNTIY
TRBJ1-4	TRBV30	AWSVGRLALSSEKLF
TRBJ1-3	TRBV15	ATSRDMTSGNTIY